The subject of this entry is one T cell receptor beta chain. The method was immunoSEQ multiplex PCR; TCRdb's version includes in-frame clones alone and lacks a portion of them. The sample consists of about 82,000 clones, over 90% of them appearing once. Germline V CDR1 and CDR2: MNHEY, SVGAGI. This CDR3 comprises 14 residues. Trimming pared 0 bases from V and 2 bases from J, leaving 5 bases between. The sample originates from a study of T cell responses to AZD1222 COVID-19 vaccine. Sequences were derived from peripheral blood, sampled on day 0 of AZD1222 vaccination. V usage is TRBV6-5 and J usage is TRBJ1-5; D not resolved. The sequence derives from an adult in good health. The CDR3 DNA sequence: TGTGCCAGCAGTTACTCAGAGGGCAATCAGCCCCAGCATTTT. Translating it yields CASSYSEGNQPQHF.